Listed below are T cell receptor beta chains from one sample, sequenced in a study of OX40 agonist ivuxolimab in advanced cancers. Some clones are missing from TCRdb's copy, which holds only in-frame ones; the method was immunoSEQ multiplex PCR. The sample consists of more than 65,000 clones, approximately 91% of them appearing once. The sample here was CD4+ or CD8+ T cells sorted from blood, taken in a trial of the OX40 agonist ivuxolimab. These receptors all stem from an adult with an advanced solid tumor such as melanoma, head and neck, liver or kidney cancer. Each CDR3 is given with its conserved first and last residue. The D gene is left open where the match is weak. Clone size is shown for a subset of rows, as once, few, many or a class of expanded clone.

clone_size: NA; d_call: NA; j_call: TRBJ1-4; v_call: TRBV5-8; cdr3_nt: TGTGCCAGCAGGCACCACCAGGGGACCCATCGAGAAAAACTGTTTTTT; cdr3_aa: CASRHHQGTHREKLFF
clone_size: NA; d_call: TRBD1; j_call: TRBJ1-6; v_call: TRBV27; cdr3_nt: TGTGCCAGCAGCCCCGGGACAGGACGGGAATCACCCCTCCACTTT; cdr3_aa: CASSPGTGRESPLHF
clone_size: NA; d_call: NA; j_call: TRBJ1-4; v_call: TRBV6-5; cdr3_nt: TGTGCCAGCAGTGCGGCCGCAACTAATGAAAAACTGTTTTTT; cdr3_aa: CASSAAATNEKLFF
clone_size: NA; d_call: NA; j_call: TRBJ1-3; v_call: TRBV10-3; cdr3_nt: TGTGCCATCAGTGCCTGGAACCTCGGACTGAGCTCTGGAAACACCATATATTTT; cdr3_aa: CAISAWNLGLSSGNTIYF
clone_size: NA; d_call: NA; j_call: TRBJ2-5; v_call: TRBV5-1; cdr3_nt: TGCGCCAGCAGCGGAGCGGAGACCCAGTACTTC; cdr3_aa: CASSGAETQYF
clone_size: NA; d_call: TRBD1; j_call: TRBJ1-1; v_call: TRBV18; cdr3_nt: TGTGCCAGCTCACTTCTACAGGGGAATGGGAACACTGAAGCTTTCTTT; cdr3_aa: CASSLLQGNGNTEAFF
clone_size: once; d_call: TRBD2; j_call: TRBJ2-2; v_call: TRBV7-2; cdr3_nt: TGTGCCAGCAGCCGACTAGCGGGGGAGACCGGGGAGCTGTTTTTT; cdr3_aa: CASSRLAGETGELFF
clone_size: NA; d_call: NA; j_call: TRBJ1-2; v_call: TRBV7-2; cdr3_nt: TGTGCCAGCAGCTTAGTCCGGGGGAACGGCTACACCTTC; cdr3_aa: CASSLVRGNGYTF
clone_size: NA; d_call: NA; j_call: TRBJ1-1; v_call: TRBV7-5; cdr3_nt: TGTGCCAGAAATCTAAATACTGGGGGAACTGAAGCTTTCTTT; cdr3_aa: CARNLNTGGTEAFF
clone_size: once; d_call: TRBD2; j_call: TRBJ2-1; v_call: TRBV9; cdr3_nt: TGTGCCAGCAGCCCCTCGACCAGCGGGAGTGGTGAGCAGTTCTTC; cdr3_aa: CASSPSTSGSGEQFF
clone_size: NA; d_call: NA; j_call: TRBJ1-1; v_call: TRBV5-1; cdr3_nt: TGCGCCAGCGAGAGCTACCCAAGCGACCACACTGAAGCTTTCTTT; cdr3_aa: CASESYPSDHTEAFF
clone_size: NA; d_call: NA; j_call: TRBJ2-7; v_call: TRBV20-1; cdr3_nt: TGCAGTGCCCGGGACGGCTACGAGCAGTACTTC; cdr3_aa: CSARDGYEQYF
clone_size: NA; d_call: NA; j_call: TRBJ2-1; v_call: TRBV5-8; cdr3_nt: TGTGCCAGCAGCTTGGGGTCCCTACCCCACAATGAGCAGTTCTTC; cdr3_aa: CASSLGSLPHNEQFF
clone_size: NA; d_call: TRBD1; j_call: TRBJ1-2; v_call: TRBV10-3; cdr3_nt: TGTGCCACCTCGGGACAGGGAAACTATGGCTACACCTTC; cdr3_aa: CATSGQGNYGYTF
clone_size: NA; d_call: TRBD1; j_call: TRBJ1-1; v_call: TRBV19; cdr3_nt: TGTGCCACTTCCCCCGGGACAGGGATGAACACTGAAGCTTTCTTT; cdr3_aa: CATSPGTGMNTEAFF
clone_size: NA; d_call: NA; j_call: TRBJ2-5; v_call: TRBV23-1; cdr3_nt: TGCGCCAGCAGTCAATCTGGGGGGTTCCAAGAGACCCAGTACTTC; cdr3_aa: CASSQSGGFQETQYF
clone_size: few; d_call: NA; j_call: TRBJ1-2; v_call: TRBV29-1; cdr3_nt: TGCAGCGTTGGTACAGTTAGGAGTGGCTACACCTTC; cdr3_aa: CSVGTVRSGYTF
clone_size: NA; d_call: NA; j_call: TRBJ1-6; v_call: TRBV30; cdr3_nt: TGTGCCTGGGGGGGCCTAGATTCACCCCTCCACTTT; cdr3_aa: CAWGGLDSPLHF
clone_size: NA; d_call: NA; j_call: TRBJ2-5; v_call: TRBV29-1; cdr3_nt: TGCAGCGGTACGGGGGCAGCGACGAAAGAGACCCAGTACTTC; cdr3_aa: CSGTGAATKETQYF
clone_size: NA; d_call: TRBD2; j_call: TRBJ2-5; v_call: TRBV6-1; cdr3_nt: TGTGCCAGCATTCGTCCCGGGACTAGCGGAGAGACCCAGTACTTC; cdr3_aa: CASIRPGTSGETQYF
clone_size: NA; d_call: NA; j_call: TRBJ2-2; v_call: TRBV7-6; cdr3_nt: TGTGCCAGCAGCTTCGGGGGCACCGGGGAGCTGTTTTTT; cdr3_aa: CASSFGGTGELFF
clone_size: NA; d_call: TRBD1; j_call: TRBJ2-7; v_call: TRBV6-5; cdr3_nt: TGTGCCAGCAGTTACGACGGACAGGGGACGTACGAGCAGTACTTC; cdr3_aa: CASSYDGQGTYEQYF
clone_size: NA; d_call: TRBD1; j_call: TRBJ1-1; v_call: TRBV4-1; cdr3_nt: TGCGCCAGCAGCCCCCGCAGGGGGCTTCGGACTGAAGCTTTCTTT; cdr3_aa: CASSPRRGLRTEAFF
clone_size: NA; d_call: NA; j_call: TRBJ2-7; v_call: TRBV5-1; cdr3_nt: TGCGCCAGCAGCTTGTGCGGACAGAGCTTC; cdr3_aa: CASSLCGQSF
clone_size: NA; d_call: TRBD1; j_call: TRBJ2-3; v_call: TRBV19; cdr3_nt: TGTGCCAGTAGTACCTCGACAGGGGGCACAGATACGCAGTATTTT; cdr3_aa: CASSTSTGGTDTQYF
clone_size: NA; d_call: TRBD1; j_call: TRBJ2-7; v_call: TRBV7-2; cdr3_nt: TGTGCCAGCAGCTTACGGGACAGGGGGTACGAGCAGTACTTC; cdr3_aa: CASSLRDRGYEQYF
clone_size: NA; d_call: NA; j_call: TRBJ2-7; v_call: TRBV7-2; cdr3_nt: TGTGCCAGCAGCTTACGGAGGGGAGCCTCCTACGAGCAGTACTTC; cdr3_aa: CASSLRRGASYEQYF
clone_size: NA; d_call: NA; j_call: TRBJ1-1; v_call: TRBV7-8; cdr3_nt: TGTGCCAGCAGCCGCAAGCCTTTGAACACTGAAGCTTTCTTT; cdr3_aa: CASSRKPLNTEAFF
clone_size: NA; d_call: TRBD1; j_call: TRBJ2-1; v_call: TRBV5-1; cdr3_nt: TGCGCCAGCAGCTTCCGAACCTCCGGGACAGGTTACAATGAGCAGTTCTTC; cdr3_aa: CASSFRTSGTGYNEQFF
clone_size: NA; d_call: NA; j_call: TRBJ2-3; v_call: TRBV4-3; cdr3_nt: TGCGCCAGCAGCCAAGATTTCGGCAGGGAGATTGCAGATACGCAGTATTTT; cdr3_aa: CASSQDFGREIADTQYF
clone_size: NA; d_call: TRBD2; j_call: TRBJ2-5; v_call: TRBV5-4; cdr3_nt: TGTGCCAGCAGCCCCGGTTTGACTAGCGGGGGGGGGAGCCAAGAGACCCAGTACTTC; cdr3_aa: CASSPGLTSGGGSQETQYF
clone_size: NA; d_call: NA; j_call: TRBJ2-1; v_call: TRBV19; cdr3_nt: TGTGCCAGTAGTAAAGCCTCCCTTAATTTTTTCGGAAAGGGGACCTACAATGAGCAGTTCTTC; cdr3_aa: CASSKASLNFFGKGTYNEQFF
clone_size: NA; d_call: NA; j_call: TRBJ2-7; v_call: TRBV5-5; cdr3_nt: TGTGCCAGCAGCTTGGACAGGGTCGGGTACGAGCAGTACTTC; cdr3_aa: CASSLDRVGYEQYF
clone_size: NA; d_call: NA; j_call: TRBJ2-1; v_call: TRBV13; cdr3_nt: TGTGCCAGCAACCAAAACTTCGGGGCAGGGGGAGGCAATGAGCAGTTCTTC; cdr3_aa: CASNQNFGAGGGNEQFF
clone_size: NA; d_call: TRBD1; j_call: TRBJ1-5; v_call: TRBV7-2; cdr3_nt: TGTGCCAGCAGCCCTGGACAGGGGTCAAATCAGCCCCAGCATTTT; cdr3_aa: CASSPGQGSNQPQHF
clone_size: NA; d_call: TRBD1; j_call: TRBJ2-7; v_call: TRBV18; cdr3_nt: TGTGCCAGCTCACAGCGACAGGGAGACAACGAGCAGTACTTC; cdr3_aa: CASSQRQGDNEQYF
clone_size: NA; d_call: NA; j_call: TRBJ2-7; v_call: TRBV29-1; cdr3_nt: TGCAGCGTTGAACTCTTCGGACAGACCTACGAGCAGTACTTC; cdr3_aa: CSVELFGQTYEQYF
clone_size: NA; d_call: NA; j_call: TRBJ1-4; v_call: TRBV2; cdr3_nt: TGTGCCAGCAGGGGGGACACGGCTAATGAAAAACTGTTTTTT; cdr3_aa: CASRGDTANEKLFF
clone_size: NA; d_call: NA; j_call: TRBJ1-2; v_call: TRBV18; cdr3_nt: TGTGCCAGCTCTCGGACAGATCCTAACTATGGCTACACCTTC; cdr3_aa: CASSRTDPNYGYTF
clone_size: NA; d_call: NA; j_call: TRBJ2-3; v_call: TRBV30; cdr3_nt: TGTGCCTGGAGTGAAGCACTCCTCACAGATACGCAGTATTTT; cdr3_aa: CAWSEALLTDTQYF
clone_size: once; d_call: TRBD2; j_call: TRBJ2-5; v_call: TRBV30; cdr3_nt: TGTGCCTGGAGTGTATCAGCGGGGGGCCGGGAGACCCAGTACTTC; cdr3_aa: CAWSVSAGGRETQYF
clone_size: NA; d_call: TRBD1; j_call: TRBJ1-1; v_call: TRBV4-3; cdr3_nt: TGCGCCAGCAGCCAACGGTACAGGGGTAGGGGCACTGAAGCTTTCTTT; cdr3_aa: CASSQRYRGRGTEAFF
clone_size: NA; d_call: NA; j_call: TRBJ1-2; v_call: TRBV19; cdr3_nt: TGTGCCTACACTGGGGGCTACACCTTC; cdr3_aa: CAYTGGYTF
clone_size: NA; d_call: TRBD2; j_call: TRBJ2-1; v_call: TRBV6-1; cdr3_nt: TGTGCCAGCAGTGACAGTCGGTATAGCGGGGGGCGCAATGAGCAGTTCTTC; cdr3_aa: CASSDSRYSGGRNEQFF
clone_size: NA; d_call: NA; j_call: TRBJ1-5; v_call: TRBV9; cdr3_nt: TGTGCCAGCGCAAGGGAAAGGGATCAGCCCCAGCATTTT; cdr3_aa: CASARERDQPQHF
clone_size: NA; d_call: TRBD1; j_call: TRBJ2-1; v_call: TRBV7-2; cdr3_nt: TGTGCCAGCAGCTTAGCGGGACAGGGGATGAATGAGCAGTTCTTC; cdr3_aa: CASSLAGQGMNEQFF
clone_size: NA; d_call: TRBD1; j_call: TRBJ1-4; v_call: TRBV4-3; cdr3_nt: TGCGCCAGCAGCCAAGACCGCCCGGGACAGGGGAGGGAAAAACTGTTTTTT; cdr3_aa: CASSQDRPGQGREKLFF
clone_size: NA; d_call: NA; j_call: TRBJ2-6; v_call: TRBV5-1; cdr3_nt: TGCGCCAGCAGCTTGCGGGGAACTGACGTCCTGACTTTC; cdr3_aa: CASSLRGTDVLTF
clone_size: few; d_call: NA; j_call: TRBJ2-3; v_call: TRBV29-1; cdr3_nt: TGCAGCGTCCAGATGAGCACAGATACGCAGTATTTT; cdr3_aa: CSVQMSTDTQYF
clone_size: NA; d_call: NA; j_call: TRBJ1-3; v_call: TRBV18; cdr3_nt: TGTGCCAGCTCACGGCTGGACGGAATCAGCTCCTCTGGAAACACCATATATTTT; cdr3_aa: CASSRLDGISSSGNTIYF
clone_size: NA; d_call: NA; j_call: TRBJ1-2; v_call: TRBV7-2; cdr3_nt: TGTGCCAGCAGCCCACAGGGAGGAGATGGCTACACCTTC; cdr3_aa: CASSPQGGDGYTF
clone_size: NA; d_call: NA; j_call: TRBJ1-2; v_call: TRBV5-8; cdr3_nt: TGTGCCAGCAGCTTGCGCGGCCTCTATGGCTACACCTTC; cdr3_aa: CASSLRGLYGYTF
clone_size: NA; d_call: NA; j_call: TRBJ1-3; v_call: TRBV30; cdr3_nt: TGTGCCTGGAGTGTACAAACAGGGCGAAGAGGGACCATATATTTT; cdr3_aa: CAWSVQTGRRGTIYF
clone_size: NA; d_call: NA; j_call: TRBJ1-4; v_call: TRBV6-5; cdr3_nt: TGTGCCAGCCGCCCGCCGGGGATGGCTAATGAAAAACTGTTTTTT; cdr3_aa: CASRPPGMANEKLFF
clone_size: NA; d_call: NA; j_call: TRBJ1-6; v_call: TRBV6-5; cdr3_nt: TGTGCCAGCAGTTACTCCCATCCCGATAATTCACCCCTCCACTTT; cdr3_aa: CASSYSHPDNSPLHF
clone_size: NA; d_call: TRBD1; j_call: TRBJ1-4; v_call: TRBV4-1; cdr3_nt: TGCGCCAGCAGCCAAGACCGGGACAGTTCCTATGAAAAACTGTTTTTT; cdr3_aa: CASSQDRDSSYEKLFF
clone_size: few; d_call: NA; j_call: TRBJ1-4; v_call: TRBV19; cdr3_nt: TGTGCCAGTAATCTCAGGGGCCTTGGAGAAAAACTGTTTTTT; cdr3_aa: CASNLRGLGEKLFF
clone_size: NA; d_call: TRBD1; j_call: TRBJ2-3; v_call: TRBV27; cdr3_nt: TGTGCCAGCAGTTTATCGCAGGGGGCGGGCACAGATACGCAGTATTTT; cdr3_aa: CASSLSQGAGTDTQYF
clone_size: NA; d_call: NA; j_call: TRBJ2-5; v_call: TRBV5-1; cdr3_nt: TGCGCCAGCAGCTTGCAGAGACAGCAAAGGGGGGAGACCCAGTACTTC; cdr3_aa: CASSLQRQQRGETQYF